The T cell receptor (beta chain) under discussion was sequenced for a study of T cells in Graves' hyperthyroidism and ophthalmopathy. Amplified regions were TCR beta CDR3 sequences from RNA transcripts. HTBI primers were employed in a first-round RT-PCR of the TCR CDR3. TCRdb called the multiplex PCR reads again in MiXCR, with one record for every CDR3 protein. Altogether fewer than 600,000 distinct CDR3 sequences are present, about 15% being singletons, with the ten largest covering about 17%. This clonotype was sampled from a woman aged 18 to 35 with Graves' hyperthyroidism. The sample was blood.

In DNA, the CDR3 is TGTGCCAGCAGTTCTAGGACTAGCGGGAGTGTGGATACGCAGTATTTT. Translation gives CASSSRTSGSVDTQYF. This chain joins TRBV3-1 and TRBJ2-3, with 13 bases fitting TRBD2. After removal of 6 bases from V and 6 bases from J, the junction contained 9 bases not matched to a gene. Germline CDR1 reads LGHDT; CDR2 reads YNNKEL (reference sequence). The CDR3 runs to 16 residues.